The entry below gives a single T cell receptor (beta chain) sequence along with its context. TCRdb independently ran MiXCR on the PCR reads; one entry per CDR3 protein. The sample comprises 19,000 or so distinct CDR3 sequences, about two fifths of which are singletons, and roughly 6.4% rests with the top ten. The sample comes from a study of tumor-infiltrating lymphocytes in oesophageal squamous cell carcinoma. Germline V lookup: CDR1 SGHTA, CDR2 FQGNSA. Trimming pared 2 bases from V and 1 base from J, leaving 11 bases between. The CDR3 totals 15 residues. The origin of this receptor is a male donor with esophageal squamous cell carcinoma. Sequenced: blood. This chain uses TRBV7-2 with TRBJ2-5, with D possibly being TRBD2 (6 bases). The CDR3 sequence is CASSLMGGFQETQYF. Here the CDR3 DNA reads TGTGCCAGCAGCTTAATGGGAGGTTTCCAAGAGACCCAGTACTTC.